This T cell receptor (beta chain) was retrieved from a study of blood T cells in healthy people across ages. Looking at the study overall: Per every two T cells, about one barcoded beta molecule was captured by template switching.

The junction had 11 bases not matched to a gene; V was cut back by 3 bases and J by 6 bases. This CDR3 is built from 17 residues. Germline lookup yields CDR1 LGHDT and CDR2 YNNKEL (reference sequence). This clonotype was counted many times. Through a sample-barcoded 5' primer and a J-beta primer mix, a second PCR was run for roughly 7 to 11 cycles. A template-switch adaptor containing 12 random nucleotides labeled each cDNA molecule. Every sample gave at least 2.5 million paired-end reads containing CDR3. TCRdb passed the 5' RACE reads through MiXCR, listing each CDR3 protein once. The sample shows about 830,000 distinct CDR3 sequences, around 62% of them seen only once. Peripheral blood samples of around 9.8 milliliters were drawn from each donor.

The sequence derives from a young man in good health. Sequenced: blood. V usage is TRBV3-1 and J usage is TRBJ2-1; 10 bases map to TRBD2. Here the CDR3 DNA reads TGTGCCAGCAGCCAGGGTCTACCGGGACTAGCGCGCAATGAGCAGTTCTTC. It is translated as CASSQGLPGLARNEQFF.